This T cell receptor (beta chain) was captured in a study of human T cells and chemical hapten exposure. Study results and limitations: Alopecia affecting every donor means their immune response may not match healthy people's. No change in TCRs above 1 in 1000 frequency was produced by DPC sensitization.

In the authors' methods: The median was 95,638 TCRs per sample, ranging roughly 20,000 to 750,000. TCRdb used MiXCR to reprocess the RACE reads, holding one entry per CDR3 protein. These V and J calls are TCRdb output, not the study's own analysis. Of about 300,000 distinct CDR3 sequences detected, about 5% appear once; the ten largest clones hold about 8.2%. Time point indicated: pre-sensitization, week 0. Treatment described: therapeutic diphenylcyclopropenone sensitization with weekly scalp DPC. The CDR3 totals 13 residues. The germline V gene encodes CDR1 KGHSH and CDR2 LQKENI. With 6 bases removed from V and 6 bases from J, the gap between germline ends came to 11 bases. At least ten counts were recorded for this clonotype. Its antigen remains unknown.

The sample here was whole blood, taken in connection with sensitization to the hapten diphenylcyclopropenone (DPC). This TCR was recovered from a woman in her late teens or twenties with alopecia areata. Some clones in this sample may be carry-over from other donors' samples. The gene calls are TRBV18 and TRBJ1-4; D gene ambiguous. CDR3 sequence: CASSLELDEKLFF. The CDR3 DNA reads as TGTGCCAGCTCGCTGGAATTGGATGAAAAACTGTTTTTT.